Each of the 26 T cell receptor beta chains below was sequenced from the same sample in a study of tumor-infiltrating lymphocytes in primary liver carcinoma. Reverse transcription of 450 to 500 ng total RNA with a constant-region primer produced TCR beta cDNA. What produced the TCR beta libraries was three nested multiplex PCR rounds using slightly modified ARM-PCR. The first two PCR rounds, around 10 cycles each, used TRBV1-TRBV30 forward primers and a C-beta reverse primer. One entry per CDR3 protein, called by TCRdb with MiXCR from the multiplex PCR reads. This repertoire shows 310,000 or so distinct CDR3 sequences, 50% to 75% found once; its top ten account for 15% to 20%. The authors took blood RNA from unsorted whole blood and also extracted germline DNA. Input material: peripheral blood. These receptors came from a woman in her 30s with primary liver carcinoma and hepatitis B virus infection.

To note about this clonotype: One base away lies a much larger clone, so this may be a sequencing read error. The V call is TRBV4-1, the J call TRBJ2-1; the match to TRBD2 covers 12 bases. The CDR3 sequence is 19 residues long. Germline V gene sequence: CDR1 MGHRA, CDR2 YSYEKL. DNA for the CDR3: TGCGCCAGCAGCCAAGATAGGACTAGCGGGATCCCCCGCTACAATGAGCGGTTCTTC. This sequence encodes CASSQDRTSGIPRYNERFF.

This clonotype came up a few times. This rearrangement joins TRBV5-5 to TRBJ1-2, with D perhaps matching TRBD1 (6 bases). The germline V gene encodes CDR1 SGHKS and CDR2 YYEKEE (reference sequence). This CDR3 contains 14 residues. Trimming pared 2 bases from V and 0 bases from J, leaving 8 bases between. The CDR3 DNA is TGTGCCAGCAGCTTATCAGGGGCTAACTATGGCTACACCTTC. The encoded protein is CASSLSGANYGYTF. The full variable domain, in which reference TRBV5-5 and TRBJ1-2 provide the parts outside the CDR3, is DAGVTQSPTHLIKTRGQQVTLRCSPISGHKSVSWYQQVLGQGPQFIFQYYEKEERGRGNFPDRFSARQFPNYSSELNVNALLLGDSALYLCASSLSGANYGYTFGSGTRLTVV.

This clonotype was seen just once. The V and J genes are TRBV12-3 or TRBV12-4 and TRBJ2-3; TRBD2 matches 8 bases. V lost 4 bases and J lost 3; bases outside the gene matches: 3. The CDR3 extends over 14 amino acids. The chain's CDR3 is CASSCGRKTDTQYF. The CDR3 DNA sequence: TGTGCCAGCAGTTGCGGGAGGAAAACAGATACGCAGTATTTT.

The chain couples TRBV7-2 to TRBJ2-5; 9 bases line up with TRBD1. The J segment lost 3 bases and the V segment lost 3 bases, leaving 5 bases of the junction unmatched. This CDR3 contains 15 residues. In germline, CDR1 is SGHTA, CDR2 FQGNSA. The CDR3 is CASSLAGTGKETQYF. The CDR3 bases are TGTGCCAGCAGCTTGGCCGGGACAGGGAAAGAGACCCAGTACTTC.

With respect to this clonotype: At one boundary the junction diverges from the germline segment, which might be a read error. Written as DNA, the CDR3 is TGTGCCAGCAGCGCTTATCTCCAAGAGACCCAGTATTTC. It encodes CASSAYLQETQYF. The V and J genes are TRBV9 and TRBJ2-5, with no clear D. Germline V gives CDR1 SGDLS, CDR2 YYNGEE. CDR3 length: 13 amino acids.

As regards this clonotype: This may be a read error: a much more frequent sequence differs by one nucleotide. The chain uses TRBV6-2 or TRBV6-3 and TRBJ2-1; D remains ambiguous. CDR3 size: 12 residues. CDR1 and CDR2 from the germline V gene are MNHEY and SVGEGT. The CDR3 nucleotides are TGTGCCAGCAGTTACTGGTCGGATGAGCGGTTCTTC. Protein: CASSYWSDERFF.

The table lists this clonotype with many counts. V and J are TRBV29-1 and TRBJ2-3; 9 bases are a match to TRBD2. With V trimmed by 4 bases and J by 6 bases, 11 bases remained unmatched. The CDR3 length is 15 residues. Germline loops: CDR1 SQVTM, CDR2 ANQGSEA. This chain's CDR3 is CSVGSLAGVRDTQYF. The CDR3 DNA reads TGCAGCGTTGGGTCGTTAGCGGGAGTAAGGGATACGCAGTATTTT.

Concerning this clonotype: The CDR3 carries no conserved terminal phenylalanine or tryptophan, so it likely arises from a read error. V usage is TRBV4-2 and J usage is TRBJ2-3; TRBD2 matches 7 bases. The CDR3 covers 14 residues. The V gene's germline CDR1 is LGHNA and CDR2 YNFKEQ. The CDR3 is CASFPGLDTDTQYS. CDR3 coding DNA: TGTGCTAGCTTCCCCGGACTAGATACAGATACGCAGTATTCT.

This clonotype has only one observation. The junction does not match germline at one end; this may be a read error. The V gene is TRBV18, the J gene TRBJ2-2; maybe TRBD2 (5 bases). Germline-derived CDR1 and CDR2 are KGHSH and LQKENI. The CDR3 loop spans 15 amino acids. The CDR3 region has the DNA TGTGCCAGCTCACCACCGAGTTCCAACGCCGGGGAGCTGTTCTTT. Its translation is CASSPPSSNAGELFF.

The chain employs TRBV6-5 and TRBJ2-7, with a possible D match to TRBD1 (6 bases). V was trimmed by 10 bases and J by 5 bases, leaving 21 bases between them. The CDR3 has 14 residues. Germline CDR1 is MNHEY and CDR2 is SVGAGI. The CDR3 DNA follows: TGTGCCACCGCAGGGACATGGGGTTCCAACGAGCAGTACTTC. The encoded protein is CATAGTWGSNEQYF.

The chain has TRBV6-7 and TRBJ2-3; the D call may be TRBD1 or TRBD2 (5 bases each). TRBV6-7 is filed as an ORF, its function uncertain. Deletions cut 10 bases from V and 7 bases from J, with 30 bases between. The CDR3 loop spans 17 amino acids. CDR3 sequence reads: CAITRGPGSVASNTQYF. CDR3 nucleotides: TGTGCCATCACGAGGGGACCTGGGAGCGTAGCGAGCAATACGCAGTATTTT.

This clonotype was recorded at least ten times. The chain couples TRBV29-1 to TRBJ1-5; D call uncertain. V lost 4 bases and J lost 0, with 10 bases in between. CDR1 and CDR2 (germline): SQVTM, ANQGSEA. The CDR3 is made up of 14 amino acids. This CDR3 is CSVGDIGSNQPQHF. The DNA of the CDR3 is TGCAGCGTTGGGGATATCGGTAGCAATCAGCCCCAGCATTTT.

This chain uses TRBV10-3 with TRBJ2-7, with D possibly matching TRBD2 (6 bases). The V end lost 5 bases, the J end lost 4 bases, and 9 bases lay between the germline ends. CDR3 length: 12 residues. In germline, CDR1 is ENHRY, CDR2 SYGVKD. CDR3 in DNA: TGTGCCATCAGTAAGCGGGCATACGAGCAGTACTTC. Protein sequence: CAISKRAYEQYF.

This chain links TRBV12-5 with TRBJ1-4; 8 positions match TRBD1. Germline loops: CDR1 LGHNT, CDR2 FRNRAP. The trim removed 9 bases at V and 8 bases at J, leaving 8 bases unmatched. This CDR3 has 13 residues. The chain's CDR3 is CARGRDRGEKLFF. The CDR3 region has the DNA TGTGCTAGAGGCAGAGACAGGGGAGAAAAACTGTTTTTT.

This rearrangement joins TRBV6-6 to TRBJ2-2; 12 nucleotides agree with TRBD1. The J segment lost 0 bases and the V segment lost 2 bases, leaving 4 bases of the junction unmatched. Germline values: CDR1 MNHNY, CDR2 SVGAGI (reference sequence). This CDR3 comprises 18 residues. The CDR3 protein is CASSYRDRGPTNTGELFF. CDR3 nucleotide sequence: TGTGCCAGCAGTTACCGGGACAGGGGGCCCACGAACACCGGGGAGCTGTTTTTT.

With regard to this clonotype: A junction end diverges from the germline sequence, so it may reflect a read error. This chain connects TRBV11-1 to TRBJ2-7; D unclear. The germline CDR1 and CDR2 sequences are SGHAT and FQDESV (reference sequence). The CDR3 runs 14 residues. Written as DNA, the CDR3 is TGTGTCAGCAGCTACCAATTGACATGCCCCGAGCAGTACTTC. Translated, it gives CVSSYQLTCPEQYF.

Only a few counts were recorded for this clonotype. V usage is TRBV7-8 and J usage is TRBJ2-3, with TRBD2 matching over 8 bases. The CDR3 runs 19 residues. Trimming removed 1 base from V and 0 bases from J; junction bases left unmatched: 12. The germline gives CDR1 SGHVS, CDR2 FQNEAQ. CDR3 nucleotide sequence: TGTGCCAGCAGCTTAGGGTGGGTTAGCGGGGCTCCCAGCACAGATACGCAGTATTTT. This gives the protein CASSLGWVSGAPSTDTQYF.

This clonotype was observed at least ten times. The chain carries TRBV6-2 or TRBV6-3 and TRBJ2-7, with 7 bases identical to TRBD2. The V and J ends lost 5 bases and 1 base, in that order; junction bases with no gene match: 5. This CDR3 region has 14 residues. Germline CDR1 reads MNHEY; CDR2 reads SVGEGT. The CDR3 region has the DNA TGTGCCAGCAGTCCGGGACTACCTTCCTACGAGCAGTACTTC. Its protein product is CASSPGLPSYEQYF.

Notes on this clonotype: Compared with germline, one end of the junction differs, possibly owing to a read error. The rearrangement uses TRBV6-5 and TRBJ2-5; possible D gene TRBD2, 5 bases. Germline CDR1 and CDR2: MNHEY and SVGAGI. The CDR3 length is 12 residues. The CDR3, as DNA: TGTGCCAGCAGTTCCCCCGGGGAGACCCAGCGCTTC. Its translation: CASSSPGETQRF.

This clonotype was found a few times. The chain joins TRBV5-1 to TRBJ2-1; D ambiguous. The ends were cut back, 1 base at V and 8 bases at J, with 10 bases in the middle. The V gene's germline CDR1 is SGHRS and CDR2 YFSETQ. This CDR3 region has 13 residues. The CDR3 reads CASSLLSGYEQFF. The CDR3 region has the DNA TGCGCCAGCAGCTTGTTATCCGGCTATGAGCAGTTCTTC.

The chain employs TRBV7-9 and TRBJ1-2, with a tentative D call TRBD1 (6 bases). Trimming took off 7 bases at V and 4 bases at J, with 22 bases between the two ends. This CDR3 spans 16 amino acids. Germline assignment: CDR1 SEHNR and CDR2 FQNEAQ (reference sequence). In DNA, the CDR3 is TGTGCCAGCACTCACACTCCCCAGGGGCAGATCTATGGCTACACCTTC. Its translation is CASTHTPQGQIYGYTF.

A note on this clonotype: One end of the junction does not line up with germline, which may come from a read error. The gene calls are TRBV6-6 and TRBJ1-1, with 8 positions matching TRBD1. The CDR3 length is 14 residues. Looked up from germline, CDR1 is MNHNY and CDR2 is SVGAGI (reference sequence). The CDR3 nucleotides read TGTGCCAGTAGTTACCCTTCAGGGGGCACTGAAGCTCTCTTT. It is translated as CASSYPSGGTEALF.

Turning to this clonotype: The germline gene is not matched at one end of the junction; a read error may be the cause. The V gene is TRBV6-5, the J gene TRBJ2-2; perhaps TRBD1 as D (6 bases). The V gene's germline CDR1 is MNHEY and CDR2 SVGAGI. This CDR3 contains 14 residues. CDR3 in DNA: TGTGCCAGCAGTACAGGGTTGCACACCGAGGAGCTGTTTTTT. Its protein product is CASSTGLHTEELFF.

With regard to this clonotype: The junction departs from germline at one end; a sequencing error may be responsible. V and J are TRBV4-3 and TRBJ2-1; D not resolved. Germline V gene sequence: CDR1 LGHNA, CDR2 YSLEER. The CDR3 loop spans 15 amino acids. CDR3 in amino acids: CVSSQDVANYNEQFF. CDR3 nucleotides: TGCGTCAGCAGCCAAGATGTGGCTAACTACAATGAGCAGTTCTTC.

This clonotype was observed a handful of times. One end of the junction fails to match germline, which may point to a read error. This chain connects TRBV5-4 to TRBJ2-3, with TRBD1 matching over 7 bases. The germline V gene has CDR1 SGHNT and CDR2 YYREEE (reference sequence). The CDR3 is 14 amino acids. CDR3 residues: CASSLLGGTDTQYF. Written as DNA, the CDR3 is TGTGCCAGCAGCCTCCTAGGGGGCACTGATACGCAGTATTTT.

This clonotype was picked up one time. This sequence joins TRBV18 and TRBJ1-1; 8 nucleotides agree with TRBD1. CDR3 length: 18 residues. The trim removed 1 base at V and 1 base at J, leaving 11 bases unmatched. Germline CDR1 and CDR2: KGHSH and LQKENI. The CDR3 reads CASSPRRTGRDSNTEAFF. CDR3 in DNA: TGTGCCAGCTCACCACGAAGGACAGGGAGGGATTCGAACACTGAAGCTTTCTTT.